This TCR beta chain was obtained from a study of blood T cells in healthy people across ages. The authors ran a second PCR of 7 to 11 cycles using a sample-barcoded 5' primer and a J-beta primer mix. Each CDR3 protein gets one entry after TCRdb re-called the 5' RACE reads with MiXCR. Among more than 800,000 distinct CDR3 sequences, roughly 26% were seen once, and the ten largest hold around 15%. A remark on this clonotype: A much larger clone differs by one base, so this may be a read error.

Germline V CDR1 and CDR2: LGHDT, YNNKEL (reference sequence). There are 12 residues in the CDR3. V was pared by 2 bases and J by 11 bases, with 10 bases between. J is TRBJ2-1 and V is TRBV3-1, with D unresolved. The sample consisted of blood. The TCR sequence derives from a woman of 80 years or more in good health. Here the CDR3 reads CASSQPFPKQFF. The CDR3, as DNA: TGTGCCAGCAGCCAACCCTTCCCTAAGCAGTTCTTC.